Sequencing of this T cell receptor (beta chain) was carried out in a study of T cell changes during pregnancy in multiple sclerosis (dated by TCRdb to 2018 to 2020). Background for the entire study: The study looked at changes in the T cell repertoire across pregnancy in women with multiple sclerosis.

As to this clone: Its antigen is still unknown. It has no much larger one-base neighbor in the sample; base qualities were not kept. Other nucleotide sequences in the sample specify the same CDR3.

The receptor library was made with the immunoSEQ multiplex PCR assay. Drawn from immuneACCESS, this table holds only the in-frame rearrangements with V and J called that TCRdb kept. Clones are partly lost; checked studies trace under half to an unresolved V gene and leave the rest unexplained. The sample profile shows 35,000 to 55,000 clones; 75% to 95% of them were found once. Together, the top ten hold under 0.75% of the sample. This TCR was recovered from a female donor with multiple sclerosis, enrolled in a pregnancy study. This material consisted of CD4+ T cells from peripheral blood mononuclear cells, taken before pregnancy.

Here the CDR3 is given as CASSQGYRDYGYTF. The DNA sequence reads TGCGCCAGCAGCCAAGGCTACAGGGATTATGGCTACACCTTC. The chain is assembled from TRBV4-3 and TRBJ1-2; the best D guess is TRBD1, with 6 bases matching. The CDR3 starts with the cysteine, ends with the phenylalanine, and has 14 residues. The kept DNA is CDR3 alone, 42 bases in frame from the first base. The germline V gene specifies LGHNA as CDR1 and YSLEER as CDR2. V is cut by 1 base and J by 5 bases, and the space between the germline ends is 11 bases.